The clone carrying this T cell receptor (beta chain) occurred a few times. As yet, its antigen is unknown. These data belong to a study of response to subunit inactivated influenza vaccine. Broader study findings: The authors suggested that few new T cells are recruited per seasonal influenza vaccination.

The V end lost 6 bases, the J end lost 7 bases, and 12 bases lay between the germline ends. CDR3 length equals 12 residues. Germline V CDR1 and CDR2: MDHEN, SYDVKM. TCRdb re-analysed the RT-PCR reads in MiXCR, keeping a single row per CDR3 protein. The data contain around 500,000 distinct CDR3 sequences, roughly 9.7% of them singletons. Sequences were derived from PBMCs from blood, sampled 45 days after vaccination. This rearrangement joins TRBV28 to TRBJ1-1; D ambiguous. The sequence was obtained from a man between 45 and 60 years old who received an inactivated influenza vaccine. CDR3 nucleotide sequence: TGTGCCAGCAGGACGGCAGCTGGTGAAGCTTTCTTT. Its translation: CASRTAAGEAFF. Full variable domain (remainder filled in from reference TRBV28 and TRBJ1-1): DVKVTQSSRYLVKRTGEKVFLECVQDMDHENMFWYRQDPGLGLRLIYFSYDVKMKEKGDIPEGYSVSREKKERFSLILESASTNQTSMYLCASRTAAGEAFFGQGTRLTVV.